This T cell receptor (beta chain) was obtained from a study of shared clonotypes between healthy human individuals. The naive CD8 fraction comprised CD45RO-negative cells positively selected for CCR7 and excluded terminally differentiated effector memory CD45RA+ cells. Generated by immunoSEQ multiplex PCR, the TCRdb table keeps only in-frame clones and is missing some. Of around 2,000,000 clones listed, just over 90% are singletons. Trimming shortened V by 4 bases and J by 1 base, and 8 bases separated the two germline ends. Germline loops: CDR1 SGHNT, CDR2 YYREEE (reference sequence). This CDR3 is 13 amino acids long.

This clonotype originated in a man in his late teens or twenties in good health. Some clones in this sample may be carry-over from other donors' samples. The specimen was naive CD8+ T cells from PBMCs. The chain is built from TRBV5-4 and TRBJ1-1; a possible D gene is TRBD1 (6 bases). The CDR3 DNA follows: TGTGCCAGCAGCCCGACAGGGAACACTGAAGCTTTCTTT. As protein: CASSPTGNTEAFF. Full variable domain (missing parts from reference TRBV5-4 and TRBJ1-1): ETGVTQSPTHLIKTRGQQVTLRCSSQSGHNTVSWYQQALGQGPQFIFQYYREEENGRGNFPPRFSGLQFPNYSSELNVNALELDDSALYLCASSPTGNTEAFFGQGTRLTVV.